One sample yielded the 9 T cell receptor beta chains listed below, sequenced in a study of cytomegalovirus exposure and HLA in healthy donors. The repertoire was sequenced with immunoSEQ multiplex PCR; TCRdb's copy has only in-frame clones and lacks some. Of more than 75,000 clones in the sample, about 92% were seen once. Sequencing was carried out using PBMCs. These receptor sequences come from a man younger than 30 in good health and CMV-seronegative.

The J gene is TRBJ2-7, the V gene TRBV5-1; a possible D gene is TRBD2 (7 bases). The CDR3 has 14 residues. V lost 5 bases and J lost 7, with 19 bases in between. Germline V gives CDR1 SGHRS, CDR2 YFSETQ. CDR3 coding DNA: TGCGCCAGCAGACCGGAGGGGGGGGTGAGGGAGCAGTACTTC. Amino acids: CASRPEGGVREQYF. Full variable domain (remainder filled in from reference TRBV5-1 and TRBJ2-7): KAGVTQTPRYLIKTRGQQVTLSCSPISGHRSVSWYQQTPGQGLQFLFEYFSETQRNKGNFPGRFSGRQFSNSRSEMNVSTLELGDSALYLCASRPEGGVREQYFGPGTRLTVT.

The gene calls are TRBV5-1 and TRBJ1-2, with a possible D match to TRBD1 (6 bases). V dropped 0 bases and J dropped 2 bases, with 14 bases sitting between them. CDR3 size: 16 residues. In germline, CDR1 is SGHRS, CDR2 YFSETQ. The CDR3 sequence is CASSLGPQGTNYGYTF. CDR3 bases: TGCGCCAGCAGCTTGGGGCCGCAGGGGACCAACTATGGCTACACCTTC.

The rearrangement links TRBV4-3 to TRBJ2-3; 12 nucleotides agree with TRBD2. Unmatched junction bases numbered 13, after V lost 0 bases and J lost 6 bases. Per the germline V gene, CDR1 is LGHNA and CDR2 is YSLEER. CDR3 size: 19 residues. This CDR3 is CASSQEFPKGLAGTDTQYF. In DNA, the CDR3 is TGCGCCAGCAGCCAAGAATTCCCCAAAGGACTAGCGGGAACGGATACGCAGTATTTT.

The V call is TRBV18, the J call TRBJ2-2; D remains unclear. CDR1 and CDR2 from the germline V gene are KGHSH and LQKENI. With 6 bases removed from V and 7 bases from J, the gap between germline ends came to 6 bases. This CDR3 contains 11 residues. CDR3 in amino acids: CASSLLGELFF. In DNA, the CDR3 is TGTGCCAGCTCGCTACTCGGGGAGCTGTTTTTT.

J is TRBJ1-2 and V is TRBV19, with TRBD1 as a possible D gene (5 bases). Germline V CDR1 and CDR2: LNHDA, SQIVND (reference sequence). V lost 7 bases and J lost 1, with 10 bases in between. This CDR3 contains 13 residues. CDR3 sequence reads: CASTRQINYGYTF. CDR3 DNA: TGTGCCAGTACGAGACAGATTAACTATGGCTACACCTTC.

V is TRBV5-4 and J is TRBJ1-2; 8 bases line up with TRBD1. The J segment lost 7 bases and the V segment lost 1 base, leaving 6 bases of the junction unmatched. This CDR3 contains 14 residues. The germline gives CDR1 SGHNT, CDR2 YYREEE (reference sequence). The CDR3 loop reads CASSLQGARAGYTF. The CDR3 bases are TGTGCCAGCAGCTTGCAGGGGGCGCGAGCTGGCTACACCTTC.

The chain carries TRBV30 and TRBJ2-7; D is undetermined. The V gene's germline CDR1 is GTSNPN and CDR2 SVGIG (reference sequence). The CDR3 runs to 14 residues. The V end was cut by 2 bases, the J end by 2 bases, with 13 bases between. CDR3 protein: CAWSLRAVPYEQYF. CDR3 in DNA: TGTGCCTGGAGTCTCCGTGCAGTTCCCTACGAGCAGTACTTC.

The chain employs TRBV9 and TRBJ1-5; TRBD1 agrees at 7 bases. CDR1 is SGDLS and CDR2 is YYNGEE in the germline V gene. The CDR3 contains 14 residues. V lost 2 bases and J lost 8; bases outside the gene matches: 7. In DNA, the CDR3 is TGTGCCAGCAGCGTCTCCACAGGGGAAGAGCCCCAGCATTTT. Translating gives CASSVSTGEEPQHF.

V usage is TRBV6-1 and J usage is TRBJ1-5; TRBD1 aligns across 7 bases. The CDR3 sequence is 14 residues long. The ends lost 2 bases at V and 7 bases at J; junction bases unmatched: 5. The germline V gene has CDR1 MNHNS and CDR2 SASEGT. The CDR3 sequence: CASSEQQGRQPQHF. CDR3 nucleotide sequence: TGTGCCAGCAGTGAACAACAGGGGCGACAGCCCCAGCATTTT.